What follows is one TCR beta chain and its context. The germline V gene encodes CDR1 MNHEY and CDR2 SVGEGT. After removal of 5 bases from V and 4 bases from J, the junction contained 12 bases not matched to a gene. The CDR3 extends over 16 amino acids. This sample was included in a study of blood T cell repertoires in COVID-19. Study details: The analysed material was cDNA or gDNA that came from T cells, B-cell-depleted T cells, or PBMCs.

Study processing details: Estimated nucleated cell counts came from reference gene primer amplification. Profiled with immunoSEQ multiplex PCR; TCRdb holds only in-frame clones, not every one. V and J calls and clone size are as listed in that table; D and trimming were resolved from the DNA. The sample carries more than 200,000 clones, about 86% recorded once. This TCR was sampled from a man older than 75 with acute or convalescent COVID-19. This chain links TRBV6-2 or TRBV6-3 with TRBJ2-5, with 8 bases fitting TRBD2. The sequencing sample was made of peripheral blood. The CDR3 sequence is CASSRGLAGKGETQYF. In nucleotides, the CDR3 is TGTGCCAGCAGTAGAGGCCTAGCGGGTAAGGGAGAGACCCAGTACTTC.